These T cell receptor beta chains were read from a single sample in a study of shared clonotypes between healthy human individuals. Using immunoSEQ multiplex PCR, the repertoire was profiled, and TCRdb retains in-frame clones only, with some absent. The profile shows hundreds of thousands of clones, 96% of them singletons. Specimen: memory CD8+ T cells sorted from blood. All receptors come from a man aged 25-45 years in good health. Both conserved end residues are part of each CDR3. Each record gives: V gene, J gene, D gene, CDR3 protein. The D gene is left open where the match is weak.

V gene: TRBV2
J gene: TRBJ2-7
D gene: -
CDR3 protein: CASSEHYEQYF

V gene: TRBV25-1
J gene: TRBJ2-2
D gene: -
CDR3 protein: CASSGPGRETGELFF

V gene: TRBV6-5
J gene: TRBJ2-7
D gene: -
CDR3 protein: CASRDDRYEQYF

V gene: TRBV7-8
J gene: TRBJ2-7
D gene: TRBD2
CDR3 protein: CASSLVTTGLAVKSYEQYF

V gene: TRBV28
J gene: TRBJ2-3
D gene: TRBD2
CDR3 protein: CASSGLAGADTQYF

V gene: TRBV2
J gene: TRBJ1-2
D gene: TRBD1
CDR3 protein: CASSGRTGYGYTF

V gene: TRBV11-2
J gene: TRBJ2-7
D gene: -
CDR3 protein: CASSSVATGYRSYEQYF

V gene: TRBV7-2
J gene: TRBJ2-1
D gene: -
CDR3 protein: CASSNETRVPTKKQFF

V gene: TRBV6-6
J gene: TRBJ2-1
D gene: TRBD1
CDR3 protein: CASSYSQNRGPFF

V gene: TRBV9
J gene: TRBJ1-1
D gene: -
CDR3 protein: CASSGNTEAFF

V gene: TRBV9
J gene: TRBJ2-1
D gene: -
CDR3 protein: CASSVVGSSYNEQFF

V gene: TRBV2
J gene: TRBJ2-3
D gene: TRBD2
CDR3 protein: CASSEASGSTDTQYF

V gene: TRBV6-5
J gene: TRBJ2-5
D gene: -
CDR3 protein: CASRLAETQYF

V gene: TRBV27
J gene: TRBJ2-3
D gene: TRBD2
CDR3 protein: CASSHKGPIPTSGFTDTQYF

V gene: TRBV10-3
J gene: TRBJ2-7
D gene: TRBD2
CDR3 protein: CAISERPRLAGEHEQYF

V gene: TRBV4-1
J gene: TRBJ2-7
D gene: TRBD1
CDR3 protein: CASSQVVRQGSYEQYF

V gene: TRBV2
J gene: TRBJ2-3
D gene: -
CDR3 protein: CASSEAESSYTQYF

V gene: TRBV20-1
J gene: TRBJ2-5
D gene: -
CDR3 protein: CSAQGDTQYF

V gene: TRBV6-6
J gene: TRBJ2-4
D gene: -
CDR3 protein: CVSSPTGNNIQYF

V gene: TRBV5-1
J gene: TRBJ1-4
D gene: TRBD1
CDR3 protein: CASSLDRGNEKLFF

V gene: TRBV4-2
J gene: TRBJ2-3
D gene: -
CDR3 protein: CASSQPPGRVGGGSGDTQYF

V gene: TRBV1
J gene: TRBJ2-1
D gene: -
CDR3 protein: CTSSQDRERKGKKEVDTYNEQFF

V gene: TRBV10-3
J gene: TRBJ2-2
D gene: -
CDR3 protein: CAISEIHPNTGELFF

V gene: TRBV25-1
J gene: TRBJ2-3
D gene: -
CDR3 protein: CASSEFGLGTDTQYF

V gene: TRBV6-5
J gene: TRBJ2-5
D gene: -
CDR3 protein: CASSYSKFGGAQYF

V gene: TRBV5-6
J gene: TRBJ2-6
D gene: -
CDR3 protein: CASSLFDTGANVLTF

V gene: TRBV28
J gene: TRBJ1-5
D gene: -
CDR3 protein: CASSSQNQPQHF

V gene: TRBV10-3
J gene: TRBJ2-2
D gene: -
CDR3 protein: CATAIQETTGELFF

V gene: TRBV7-7
J gene: TRBJ2-5
D gene: TRBD2
CDR3 protein: CASSPQGLASPRYF

V gene: TRBV28
J gene: TRBJ1-2
D gene: -
CDR3 protein: CASSLPPGRGGAGYGYTF

V gene: TRBV2
J gene: TRBJ2-1
D gene: TRBD2
CDR3 protein: CASYGQGPSTSGRVDEQFF

V gene: TRBV25-1
J gene: TRBJ1-1
D gene: -
CDR3 protein: CASSDLNWGTEAFF

V gene: TRBV28
J gene: TRBJ2-7
D gene: TRBD2
CDR3 protein: CASSRLAGVFSYEQYF

V gene: TRBV18
J gene: TRBJ1-5
D gene: -
CDR3 protein: CASSPPAQISNQPQHF

V gene: TRBV4-1
J gene: TRBJ1-2
D gene: -
CDR3 protein: CASSQGWGGNYGYTF

V gene: TRBV11-2
J gene: TRBJ2-5
D gene: -
CDR3 protein: CASSGPPKTQYF

V gene: TRBV6-1
J gene: TRBJ1-2
D gene: TRBD1
CDR3 protein: CASRPTGGTNYGYTF

V gene: TRBV10-3
J gene: TRBJ2-7
D gene: TRBD1
CDR3 protein: CAISESPRDRGSSYEQYF

V gene: TRBV20-1
J gene: TRBJ2-7
D gene: TRBD2
CDR3 protein: CSAVSGYEQYF

V gene: TRBV28
J gene: TRBJ2-4
D gene: TRBD1
CDR3 protein: CASSPPGQLGLAKNIQYF

V gene: TRBV5-1
J gene: TRBJ2-7
D gene: -
CDR3 protein: CASRAGSYEQYF

V gene: TRBV6-6
J gene: TRBJ2-7
D gene: TRBD1
CDR3 protein: CASSWGDRVKGYEQYF

V gene: TRBV4-1
J gene: TRBJ2-2
D gene: -
CDR3 protein: CASSQVGNSGELFF

V gene: TRBV7-7
J gene: TRBJ2-2
D gene: -
CDR3 protein: CASSPQSSGTGELFF

V gene: TRBV28
J gene: TRBJ2-7
D gene: TRBD1
CDR3 protein: CASSRIDRVEEQYF